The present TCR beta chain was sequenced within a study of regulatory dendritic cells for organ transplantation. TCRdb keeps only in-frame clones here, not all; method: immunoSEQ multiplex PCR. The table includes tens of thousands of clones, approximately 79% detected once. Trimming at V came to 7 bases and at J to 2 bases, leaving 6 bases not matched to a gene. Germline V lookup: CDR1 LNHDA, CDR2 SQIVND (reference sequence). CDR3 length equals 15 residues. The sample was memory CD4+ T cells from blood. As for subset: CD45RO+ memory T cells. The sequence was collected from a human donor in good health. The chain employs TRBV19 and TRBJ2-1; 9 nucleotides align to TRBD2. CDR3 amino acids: CASTFSGSAYNEQFF. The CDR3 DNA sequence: TGTGCCAGTACCTTTAGCGGGAGCGCCTACAATGAGCAGTTCTTC.